The present T cell receptor (beta chain) was sequenced within a study of T cell repertoires in cytomegalovirus infection. The overall study: CMV infection and matching HLA type were both indicated by public TCR beta signatures. Points from the study as a whole: Adding up the frequency of public TCR beta families identified people who carried CMV plus the relevant HLA.

This clonotype has only a few counts. Antigen: not known. TCRdb itself ran the reads through MiXCR, one entry per CDR3 protein. Of approximately 400,000 distinct CDR3 sequences listed, approximately 33% are singletons. This CDR3 comprises 13 residues. Germline assignment: CDR1 MNHEY and CDR2 SVGAGI. With 7 bases removed from V and 3 bases from J, the gap between germline ends came to 11 bases. The sequencing sample was made of PBMCs. J is TRBJ2-3 and V is TRBV6-5; D might be TRBD1 (6 bases). The receptor was isolated from a human donor in good health (CMV status not recorded). Some clones in this sample may be carry-over from other donors' samples. The CDR3 protein is CASKPDSTDTQYF. CDR3 nucleotide sequence: TGTGCCAGCAAACCGGACAGTACAGATACGCAGTATTTT.